This TCR beta chain originates from a study of T cell responses to AZD1222 COVID-19 vaccine. TCRdb keeps only in-frame clones here, not all; method: immunoSEQ multiplex PCR. Found here are fewer than 130,000 clones, around 90% of them singletons; the top ten hold approximately 15%. V was trimmed by 3 bases and J by 1 base, leaving 5 bases between them. This CDR3 comprises 14 residues. The germline V gene has CDR1 SGHRS and CDR2 YFSETQ. Study-wide results and caveats: Females made up more of the donors, who were largely white British, and clonal diversity may have come out too low. Without day 14 samples, only post-peak T cell repertoires were studied. Vaccination with two AZD1222 doses was followed by a rise in Spike-specific TCR breadth and depth.

As for this clone: Its antigen remains unknown. Other DNA variants within this sample encode the same CDR3.

Here the sequenced sample was peripheral blood, taken 28 days after the second AZD1222 dose. V is TRBV5-1 and J is TRBJ2-6, with no clear D. This sequence originates from an adult who received the AZD1222 COVID-19 vaccine. CDR3 protein: CASSSGSGANVLTF. The CDR3, as DNA: TGCGCCAGCAGCTCCGGATCTGGGGCCAACGTCCTGACTTTC.